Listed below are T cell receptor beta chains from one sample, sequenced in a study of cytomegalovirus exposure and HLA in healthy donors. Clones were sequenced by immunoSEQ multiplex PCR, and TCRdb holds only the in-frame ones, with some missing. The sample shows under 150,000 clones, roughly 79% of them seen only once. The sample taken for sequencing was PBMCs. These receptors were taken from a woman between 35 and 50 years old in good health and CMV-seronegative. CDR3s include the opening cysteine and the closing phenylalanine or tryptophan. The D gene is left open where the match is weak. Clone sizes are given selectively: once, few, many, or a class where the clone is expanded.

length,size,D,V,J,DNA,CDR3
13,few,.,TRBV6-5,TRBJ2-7,TGTGCCAGCAGTTTCGACAGAGCCTACGAGCAGTACTTC,CASSFDRAYEQYF
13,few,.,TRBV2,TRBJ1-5,TGTGCCAGCAAGCGAGAACTTAATCAGCCCCAGCATTTT,CASKRELNQPQHF
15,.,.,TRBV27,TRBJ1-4,TGTGCCAGCAGTTTACAGGGTACAAGGGGTGAAAAACTGTTTTTT,CASSLQGTRGEKLFF
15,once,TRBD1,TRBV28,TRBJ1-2,TGTGCCAGCATCTCGGCGGGACAGGCTAACTATGGCTACACCTTC,CASISAGQANYGYTF
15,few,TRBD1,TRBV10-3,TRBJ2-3,TGTGCCATCAGTGTCGAGGACAGGTCTACTGATACGCAGTATTTT,CAISVEDRSTDTQYF
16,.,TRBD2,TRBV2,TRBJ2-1,TGTGCCAGCAGTAGCCTAAGCGGGGCGGGAGACGATGAGCAGTTCTTC,CASSSLSGAGDDEQFF
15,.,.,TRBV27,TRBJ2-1,TGTGCCAGCAGTTTGGCTTCTGGCTCCTACAATGAGCAGTTCTTC,CASSLASGSYNEQFF
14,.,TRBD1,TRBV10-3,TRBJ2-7,TGTGCCATCAGTGGGACAGGGGGCTCCTACGAGCAGTACTTC,CAISGTGGSYEQYF
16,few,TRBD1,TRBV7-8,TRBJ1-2,TGTGCCAGCAGCCCGATAAACCTAGGGACAGGGGTAGGCTACACCTTC,CASSPINLGTGVGYTF
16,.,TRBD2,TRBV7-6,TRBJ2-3,TGTGCCAGCAGCTCCCGGCGGGGGGCTTGGACAGATACGCAGTATTTT,CASSSRRGAWTDTQYF
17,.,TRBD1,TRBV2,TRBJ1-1,TGTGCCAGCAGACCCACAGGGGCCCCGCGAATGAACACTGAAGCTTTCTTT,CASRPTGAPRMNTEAFF
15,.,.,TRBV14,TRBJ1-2,TGTGCCAGCAGCCAAGACCTACGGGGGGCGCATGGCTACACCTTC,CASSQDLRGAHGYTF
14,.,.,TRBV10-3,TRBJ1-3,TGTGCCATCAGTGAGTCACAAACTGGAAACACCATATATTTT,CAISESQTGNTIYF
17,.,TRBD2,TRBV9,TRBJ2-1,TGTGCCAGCAGCGCCTCCGGGACTAGCGGGGGCAACGCTGAGCAGTTCTTC,CASSASGTSGGNAEQFF
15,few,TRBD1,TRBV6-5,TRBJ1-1,TGTGCCAGCAGTACCCCGGGACAGGACAACACTGAAGCTTTCTTT,CASSTPGQDNTEAFF
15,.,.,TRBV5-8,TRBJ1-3,TGTGCCAGCAGCTCCACAGGGTCGACTGGAAACACCATATATTTT,CASSSTGSTGNTIYF
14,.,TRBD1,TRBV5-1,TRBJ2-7,TGCGCCAGCAGCTTGGGACAGGGGGTTTACGAGCAGTACTTC,CASSLGQGVYEQYF
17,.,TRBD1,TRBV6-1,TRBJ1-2,TGTGCCAGCAGTGCCATGACAGGGGCCCTCCTAAACTATGGCTACACCTTC,CASSAMTGALLNYGYTF
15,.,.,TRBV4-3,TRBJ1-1,TGCGCCAGCAGCCAAGGCCAGGGTGCAGTCTCTGAAGCTTTCTTT,CASSQGQGAVSEAFF
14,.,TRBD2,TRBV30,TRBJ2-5,TGTGCCAGCACCGGGACTAGCGGGGGAGAGACCCAGTACTTC,CASTGTSGGETQYF
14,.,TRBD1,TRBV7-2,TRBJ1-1,TGTGCCAGCAGCTTAGACAGGGGTCGCACTGAAGCTTTCTTT,CASSLDRGRTEAFF
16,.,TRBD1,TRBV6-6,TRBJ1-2,TGTGCCAGCAGTTACCCGTCGGACAGGGGAAAGTCTGGCTACCCCTTC,CASSYPSDRGKSGYPF
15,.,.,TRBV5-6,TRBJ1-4,TGTGCCAGCAGCTCCGGGACTTTAGGCGAAGAAAAACTGTTTTTT,CASSSGTLGEEKLFF
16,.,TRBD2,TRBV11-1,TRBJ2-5,TGTGCCAGCAGCTTAGGGGGACTAGCGGTGAAAGAGACCCAGTACTTC,CASSLGGLAVKETQYF
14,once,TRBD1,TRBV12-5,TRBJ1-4,TGTGCTAGTGGTCCGGGACAGGGCGATGAAAAACTGTTTTTT,CASGPGQGDEKLFF
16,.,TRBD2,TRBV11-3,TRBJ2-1,TGTGCCAGCAGCCAACAGCGGGGGGGCCTAAGTAATGAGCAGTTCTTC,CASSQQRGGLSNEQFF
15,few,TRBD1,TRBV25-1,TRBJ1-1,TGTGCCAGCAGTGACACAGGACAGGGAACAACTGAAGCTTTCTTT,CASSDTGQGTTEAFF
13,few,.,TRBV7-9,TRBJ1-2,TGCTGCAGCTTCGGACTGGGGAACTATGGCTACACCTTC,CCSFGLGNYGYTF
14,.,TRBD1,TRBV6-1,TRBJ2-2,TGTGCCAGCAGTTGGACAGGGAACACCGGGGAGCTGTTTTTT,CASSWTGNTGELFF
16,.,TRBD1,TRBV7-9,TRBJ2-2,TGTGCCAGCAGCCGGGACAGGGGGTGGAACACCGGGGAGCTGTTTTTT,CASSRDRGWNTGELFF
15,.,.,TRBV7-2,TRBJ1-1,TGTGCCAGCAGCCTACAACAGGGCGCAGGAACTGAAGCTTTCTTT,CASSLQQGAGTEAFF
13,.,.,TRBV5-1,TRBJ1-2,TGCGCCAGCAGCGTGGACTCCACCTATGGCTACACCTTC,CASSVDSTYGYTF
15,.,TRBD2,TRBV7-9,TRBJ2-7,TGTGCCAGCAGCTTCGGACTAGCGGGGTCGGGAGAGCAGTACTTC,CASSFGLAGSGEQYF
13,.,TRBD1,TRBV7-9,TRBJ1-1,TGTGCCAGCAGCTATCAGGGGGGCACTGAAGCTTTCTTT,CASSYQGGTEAFF
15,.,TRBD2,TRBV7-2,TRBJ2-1,TGTGCCAGCAGCTCCCTAAGCGGGGGTCACAATGAGCAGTTCTTC,CASSSLSGGHNEQFF
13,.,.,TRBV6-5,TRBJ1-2,TGTGCCAGCAGTTACTCTAGGGGAACAGGCTACACCTTC,CASSYSRGTGYTF
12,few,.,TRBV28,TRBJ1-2,TGTGCCAGCAGTTTACTTCTCCAGGGCTACACCTTC,CASSLLLQGYTF
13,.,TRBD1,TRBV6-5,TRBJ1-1,TGTGCCAGCAGTTACGACAGGGCCACTGAAGCTTTCTTT,CASSYDRATEAFF
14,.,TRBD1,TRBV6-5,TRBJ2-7,TGTGCCAGCACTCATGGACAGGGAGGCTACGAGCAGTACTTC,CASTHGQGGYEQYF
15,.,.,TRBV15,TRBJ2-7,TGTGCCACCAGCAGAGCGACAGGCTTGTCCTACGAGCAGTACTTC,CATSRATGLSYEQYF
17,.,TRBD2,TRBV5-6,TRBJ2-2,TGTGCCAGCAGCCCGGGACTAAGGAATACCGTATCCGGGGAGCTGTTTTTT,CASSPGLRNTVSGELFF
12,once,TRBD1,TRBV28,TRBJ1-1,TGTGCCAGCAGTTTAGGACAGGGTGGAGCTTTCTTT,CASSLGQGGAFF
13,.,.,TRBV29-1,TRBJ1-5,TGCAGCGTTGAGGAACAGATCAATCAGCCCCAGCATTTT,CSVEEQINQPQHF
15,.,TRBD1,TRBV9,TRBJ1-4,TGTGCCAGCAGCGCGGGGACAGGGGGATTTGAAAAACTGTTTTTT,CASSAGTGGFEKLFF
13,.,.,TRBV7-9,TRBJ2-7,TGTGCCAGCAGCTTAGACTCCATCTACGAGCAGTACTTC,CASSLDSIYEQYF
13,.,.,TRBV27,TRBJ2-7,TGTGCCAGCAGTTTACAGGGATGGGACGAGCAGTACTTC,CASSLQGWDEQYF